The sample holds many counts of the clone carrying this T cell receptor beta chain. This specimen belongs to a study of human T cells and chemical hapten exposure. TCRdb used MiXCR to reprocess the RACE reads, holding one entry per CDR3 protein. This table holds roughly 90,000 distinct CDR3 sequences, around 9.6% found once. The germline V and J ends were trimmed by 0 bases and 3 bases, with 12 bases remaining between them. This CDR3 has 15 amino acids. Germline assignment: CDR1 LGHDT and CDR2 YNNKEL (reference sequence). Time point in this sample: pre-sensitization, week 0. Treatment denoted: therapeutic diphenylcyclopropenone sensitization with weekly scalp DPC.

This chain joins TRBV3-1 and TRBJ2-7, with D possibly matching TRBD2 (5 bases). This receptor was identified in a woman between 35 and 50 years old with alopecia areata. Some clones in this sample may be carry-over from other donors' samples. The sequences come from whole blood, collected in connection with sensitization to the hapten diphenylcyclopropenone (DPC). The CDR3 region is CASSQDIFGVYEQYF. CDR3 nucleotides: TGTGCCAGCAGCCAAGATATTTTCGGGGTCTACGAGCAGTACTTC.